The next 19 T cell receptor beta chains were all read from a single sample in a study. TCRdb independently ran MiXCR on the 5' RACE reads; one entry per CDR3 protein. The sample shows more than 10,000 distinct CDR3 sequences, 20% to 30% of them seen only once. Material for sequencing was naive CD4+ T cells sorted from blood. Sample subset: naive CD4+ T cells, CD4+CD45RA+CD25-. The receptors originated from a female donor with breast cancer.

The chain combines TRBV5-1 with TRBJ2-1; TRBD2 might be the D (6 bases). CDR1 SGHRS and CDR2 YFSETQ come from the germline V gene. CDR3 length: 14 amino acids. Trimming pared 1 base from V and 6 bases from J, leaving 11 bases between. The CDR3 reads CASSLRQGGNEQFF. In DNA form, the CDR3 reads TGCGCCAGCAGCTTGAGGCAGGGAGGCAATGAGCAGTTCTTC.

This clonotype is categorized as medium-sized (0.01 to 0.1%). The V gene is TRBV7-9, the J gene TRBJ1-1, with a tentative D call TRBD1 (5 bases). In germline, CDR1 is SEHNR, CDR2 FQNEAQ (reference sequence). This CDR3 comprises 12 residues. The germline V and J ends were trimmed by 3 bases and 3 bases, with 5 bases remaining between them. CDR3 DNA sequence: TGTGCCAGCAGCTTCAGGGACACTGAAGCTTTCTTT. Its translation is CASSFRDTEAFF.

Here the CDR3 reads CSAPQNTPSYEQYF. CDR3 coding DNA: TGCAGTGCTCCTCAGAACACCCCTTCCTACGAGCAGTACTTC. The chain couples TRBV20-1 to TRBJ2-7; D gene ambiguous. V was pared by 5 bases and J by 1 base, with 15 bases between. This CDR3 is built from 14 residues. Germline loops: CDR1 DFQATT, CDR2 SNEGSKA (reference sequence).

In its sample, this clonotype was seen once. The chain uses TRBV12-3 or TRBV12-4 and TRBJ1-1; D remains ambiguous. The V end lost 3 bases, the J end lost 4 bases, and 15 bases lay between the germline ends. This CDR3 has 15 residues. The CDR3 loop reads CASSFSGIGVTEAFF. CDR3 in DNA: TGTGCCAGCAGTTTTAGTGGGATAGGAGTCACTGAAGCTTTCTTT.

The rearrangement joins TRBV12-3 or TRBV12-4 to TRBJ2-5; D tentatively reads TRBD1 or TRBD2 (5 bases each). There are 12 residues in the CDR3. The germline V and J ends were trimmed by 7 bases and 4 bases, with 10 bases remaining between them. The CDR3 nucleotides are TGTGCCAGCACACTCGGGGCAGAGACCCAGTACTTC. Its translation is CASTLGAETQYF.

The V gene is TRBV12-3 or TRBV12-4, the J gene TRBJ2-7; no firm D call. The CDR3 loop spans 13 amino acids. V was cut by 1 base and J by 3 bases, with 7 bases left in between. The CDR3 region has the DNA TGTGCCAGCAGTTTAGACATCTACTACGAGCAGTACTTC. Translating it yields CASSLDIYYEQYF.

By sample share, this clonotype is medium-sized. The V gene is TRBV20-1, the J gene TRBJ2-3; 10 nucleotides agree with TRBD2. This CDR3 spans 15 amino acids. The J segment lost 4 bases and the V segment lost 6 bases, leaving 10 bases of the junction unmatched. The germline gives CDR1 DFQATT, CDR2 SNEGSKA (reference sequence). In DNA, the CDR3 is TGCAGTGCCGTTAAGCGGGAGGGCCCCGCAGATACGCAGTATTTT. Translation gives CSAVKREGPADTQYF.

This clonotype has at least ten counts. The chain combines TRBV29-1 with TRBJ2-7, with D maybe TRBD1 (6 bases). V was shortened by 6 bases and J by 5 bases, with 11 bases between the two germline ends. Germline CDR1 and CDR2: SQVTM and ANQGSEA. The CDR3 covers 11 residues. CDR3 nucleotide sequence: TGCAGCGTGGGGGCCGGGGACGAGCAGTACTTC. As protein: CSVGAGDEQYF.

This clonotype was seen a few times. The CDR3 nucleotides read TGCAGCGTTGAAGGGACATATGAAGCTTTCTTT. As protein: CSVEGTYEAFF. The chain combines TRBV29-1 with TRBJ1-1; a possible D gene is TRBD1 (5 bases). Germline V CDR1 and CDR2: SQVTM, ANQGSEA. Trimming left V 1 base short and J 7 bases short, with 7 bases between. The CDR3 covers 11 residues.

In its sample, this clonotype ranks as medium-sized. This rearrangement joins TRBV5-1 to TRBJ2-2; 7 bases map to TRBD1. V dropped 0 bases and J dropped 5; count of bases not matched to a gene: 10. Germline V gives CDR1 SGHRS, CDR2 YFSETQ. The CDR3 is made up of 17 amino acids. CDR3: CASSLDLRQGGTGELFF. CDR3 DNA sequence: TGCGCCAGCAGCTTGGATCTTCGACAGGGTGGTACCGGGGAGCTGTTTTTT.

This clonotype was observed many times. The rearrangement joins TRBV19 to TRBJ2-7, with a tentative D call TRBD1 (7 bases). The germline V and J ends were trimmed by 5 bases and 1 base, with 15 bases remaining between them. The CDR3 totals 15 residues. Germline lookup yields CDR1 LNHDA and CDR2 SQIVND (reference sequence). CDR3 loop: CASSYDRAGSYEQYF. The CDR3 region has the DNA TGTGCCAGTAGTTACGACAGGGCGGGATCCTACGAGCAGTACTTC.

By share, this clonotype counts as medium-sized. The chain combines TRBV25-1 with TRBJ1-1, with D unclear. Germline V gives CDR1 MGHDK, CDR2 SYGVNS. The CDR3 has 14 residues. V dropped 2 bases and J dropped 1 base, with 8 bases sitting between them. The CDR3 sequence: CASSEPEKNTEAFF. The CDR3 DNA is TGTGCCAGCAGTGAACCCGAAAAGAACACTGAAGCTTTCTTT.

This clonotype was observed at least ten times. The chain links TRBV9 to TRBJ1-1; maybe TRBD1 (5 bases). Trimming removed 3 bases at V and 3 bases at J, with 15 bases between. The CDR3 is 15 amino acids. Germline CDR1 reads SGDLS; CDR2 reads YYNGEE. The CDR3 DNA reads TGTGCCAGCAGCGGATCCGGGACGGAGTACACTGAAGCTTTCTTT. Translating it yields CASSGSGTEYTEAFF. Looking up the rest from reference TRBV9 and TRBJ1-1 gives the full variable domain: DSGVTQTPKHLITATGQRVTLRCSPRSGDLSVYWYQQSLDQGLQFLIQYYNGEERAKGNILERFSAQQFPDLHSELNLSSLELGDSALYFCASSGSGTEYTEAFFGQGTRLTVV.

This clonotype was recorded a few times. The chain couples TRBV20-1 to TRBJ2-5, with a weak D call TRBD2 (5 bases). CDR3 size: 12 residues. Between the trimmed V and J ends, which lost 5 bases and 8 bases, there was a span of 15 bases. CDR1 DFQATT and CDR2 SNEGSKA come from the germline V gene (reference sequence). The CDR3 nucleotides are TGCAGTGCTCCCCCCCCGGGATCTACCCAGTACTTC. It encodes CSAPPPGSTQYF.

About this clonotype itself: The junction shows a germline mismatch at one end, possibly a read error. The V call is TRBV20-1, the J call TRBJ2-7; D is possibly TRBD1 (6 bases). The length of the CDR3 is 17 residues. Per germline, CDR1 DFQATT and CDR2 SNEGSKA (reference sequence). The CDR3: CSARDHGRGISPYKQYF. The CDR3 DNA follows: TGCAGTGCTAGAGATCATGGCAGGGGTATTTCTCCCTACAAGCAGTACTTC.

The table lists this clonotype with a count of one. A much bigger clone sits one base away, suggesting this may be a read error. V is TRBV15 and J is TRBJ1-1; D gene uncertain. Trimming stripped 1 base from V and 4 bases from J, with 13 bases between. The V gene's germline CDR1 is LNHNV and CDR2 YYDKDF (reference sequence). CDR3 size: 15 residues. Here the CDR3 reads CATSRVRATSTEAFF. Here the CDR3 DNA reads TGTGCCACCAGCAGAGTTCGGGCTACGAGCACTGAAGCTTTCTTT.

In this sample, this clonotype is medium-sized (0.01 to 0.1%). The J gene is TRBJ1-5, the V gene TRBV12-3 or TRBV12-4; no clear D. Trimming left V 2 bases short and J 6 bases short, with 8 bases between. The CDR3 consists of 13 residues. The DNA for the CDR3 is TGTGCCAGCAGTTTATCCGGCAGTCAGCCCCAGCATTTT. The encoded protein is CASSLSGSQPQHF.

The chain is built from TRBV6-6 and TRBJ1-6, with 8 bases matching TRBD1. Germline V gene sequence: CDR1 MNHNY, CDR2 SVGAGI (reference sequence). V shed 5 bases, J shed 9 bases, and the junction held 6 bases outside the gene matches. This CDR3 comprises 14 residues. CDR3 sequence: CASSPGGGFSPLHF. The CDR3 coding sequence is TGTGCCAGCAGTCCAGGGGGCGGATTTTCACCCCTCCACTTT.

By frequency in the sample, this clonotype is medium-sized. The chain joins TRBV20-1 to TRBJ2-7; 9 bases fit TRBD2. Germline assignment: CDR1 DFQATT and CDR2 SNEGSKA (reference sequence). V trimming: 6 bases; J trimming: 6 bases; junction bases outside the gene matches: 9. The CDR3 extends over 13 amino acids. DNA of the CDR3: TGCAGTGCCATAGCGGGGGCCCCCTTCGAGCAGTACTTC. Its protein product is CSAIAGAPFEQYF.